These 14 T cell receptor beta chains originate from one sample sequenced in a study of cytotoxic CD8 clonotypes in ibrutinib-treated CLL. Measured with immunoSEQ multiplex PCR; TCRdb has only the in-frame clones, and not every one. The sample includes fewer than 400,000 clones, roughly 67% of them seen just once. The specimen comprised PBMCs, sampled after 36 months of ibrutinib treatment. The source of these receptors is a human donor with chronic lymphocytic leukemia.

This clone was picked up a small number of times. The rearrangement uses TRBV27 and TRBJ1-2; D not resolved. CDR3 length: 13 amino acids. Trimming removed 5 bases at V and 4 bases at J, with 11 bases between. CDR1 and CDR2 from the germline V gene are MNHEY and SMNVEV (reference sequence). The CDR3 protein is CASSQAGSYGYTF. The CDR3 DNA reads TGTGCCAGCAGTCAAGCGGGGTCCTATGGCTACACCTTC.

The rearrangement joins TRBV11-3 to TRBJ1-1; a weak D match, TRBD1 (6 bases). Germline V gene lookup returns CDR1 SGHNT and CDR2 YENEEA. V was shortened by 4 bases and J by 2 bases, with 14 bases between the two germline ends. The CDR3 sequence is 15 residues long. Here the CDR3 reads CASSSTTGGNTEAFF. Here the CDR3 DNA reads TGTGCCAGCAGCTCCACCACGGGGGGCAACACTGAAGCTTTCTTT.

The chain has TRBV9 and TRBJ2-3; 9 bases align to TRBD2. The CDR3 loop spans 18 amino acids. J lost 0 bases, V lost 1 base, and 9 bases had no gene match. Germline-derived CDR1 and CDR2 are SGDLS and YYNGEE. CDR3 DNA sequence: TGTGCCAGCAGCGTAACCAGCGGGGGGCCGACCAGCACAGATACGCAGTATTTT. Encoded protein: CASSVTSGGPTSTDTQYF.

This clone was seen only a few times. The chain uses TRBV10-3 and TRBJ2-6; D is unresolved. CDR1 ENHRY and CDR2 SYGVKD come from the germline V gene. This CDR3 region has 17 residues. The germline V and J ends were trimmed by 10 bases and 1 base, with 20 bases remaining between them. CDR3 amino acids: CATGSGNGVSGANVLTF. For the CDR3, the DNA is TGTGCCACCGGTTCTGGGAATGGGGTTTCTGGGGCCAACGTCCTGACTTTC.

This clone was seen only once. V and J are TRBV10-2 and TRBJ1-6; D gene uncertain. The V gene's germline CDR1 is WSHSY and CDR2 SAAADI. Deletions cut 6 bases from V and 5 bases from J, with 20 bases between. CDR3 length equals 17 residues. CDR3 amino acids: CASRLDAGLADNSPLHF. CDR3 nucleotide sequence: TGCGCCAGCAGGCTTGACGCGGGTTTGGCCGATAATTCACCCCTCCACTTT.

In this sample, this clone turned up once. The genes are TRBV5-6 and TRBJ2-3; TRBD2 might be the D (6 bases). The CDR3 is 13 amino acids. V was clipped by 2 bases and J by 11 bases, with 15 bases between them. CDR1 SGHDT and CDR2 YYEEEE come from the germline V gene. In nucleotides, the CDR3 is TGTGCCAGCAGCTTTGGGACTCCAGCACGGCAGTATTTT. Protein: CASSFGTPARQYF.

DNA for the CDR3: TGTGCCAGCAGCTTTCAGGGGCGGAATGAGCAGTTCTTC. This codes for CASSFQGRNEQFF. The chain is built from TRBV5-4 and TRBJ2-1; TRBD1 is a possible D gene (6 bases). V lost 2 bases and J lost 7, with 10 bases in between. The CDR3 covers 13 residues. Per the germline V gene, CDR1 is SGHNT and CDR2 is YYREEE (reference sequence).

This sequence joins TRBV18 and TRBJ1-2; D is ambiguous. V lost 5 bases, J lost 4 bases, and 14 bases lay in between. The CDR3 covers 14 residues. Germline V gene sequence: CDR1 KGHSH, CDR2 LQKENI. CDR3 sequence reads: CASSGPRDGYGYTF. In nucleotides, the CDR3 is TGTGCCAGCTCAGGCCCCCGGGATGGCTATGGCTACACCTTC.

This clone was detected a few times. The rearrangement uses TRBV28 and TRBJ2-3, with D tentatively TRBD2 (6 bases). Germline CDR1 MDHEN, CDR2 SYDVKM. V was cut by 4 bases and J by 2 bases, with 13 bases left in between. The CDR3 contains 15 residues. The CDR3 DNA sequence: TGTGCCAGCAGTTCCCCTAGCGCCCTCACAGATACGCAGTATTTT. Translating gives CASSSPSALTDTQYF.

The rearrangement uses TRBV5-1 and TRBJ2-1; the D gene is possibly TRBD1 (5 bases). This CDR3 is 15 amino acids long. CDR1 and CDR2 (germline): SGHRS, YFSETQ. V was clipped by 4 bases and J by 2 bases, with 13 bases between them. This chain's CDR3 is CASSPQGLAYNEQFF. The CDR3 nucleotides are TGCGCCAGCAGCCCCCAGGGTCTTGCCTACAATGAGCAGTTCTTC.

The rearrangement uses TRBV6-6 and TRBJ1-1, with D maybe TRBD1 (6 bases). V lost 6 bases, J lost 11 bases, and 19 bases lay in between. The CDR3 is made up of 13 amino acids. Germline V lookup: CDR1 MNHNY, CDR2 SVGAGI (reference sequence). The CDR3 sequence is CASRNAGHLGAFF. CDR3 bases: TGTGCCAGCAGAAACGCGGGACATCTTGGTGCTTTCTTT.

This chain links TRBV21-1 with TRBJ2-5; the table's D call of TRBD2 was not tested on the DNA. TRBV21-1 is a known pseudogene. There are 16 residues in the CDR3. The CDR3 spells CASNLGTSGIPETQYF. DNA of the CDR3: TGTGCCAGCAACCTGGGGACTAGCGGAATCCCAGAGACCCAGTACTTC.

The gene calls are TRBV7-8 and TRBJ2-7; D perhaps matches TRBD2 (7 bases). The CDR3 is 16 amino acids. V dropped 2 bases and J dropped 6 bases, with 20 bases sitting between them. Germline CDR1 and CDR2: SGHVS and FQNEAQ. CDR3 sequence (DNA): TGTGCCAGCAGCTTAATCCCGTCTAGGGGGGGCTTCGAGCAGTACTTC. Residues: CASSLIPSRGGFEQYF. Together with reference TRBV7-8 and TRBJ2-7, the CDR3 gives the full variable domain: GAGVSQSPRYKVAKRGQDVALRCDPISGHVSLFWYQQALGQGPEFLTYFQNEAQLDKSGLPSDRFFAERPEGSVSTLKIQRTQQEDSAVYLCASSLIPSRGGFEQYFGPGTRLTVT.

This clone has just a few counts. The CDR3 region is CASSFGQGSYEQYF. For the CDR3, the DNA is TGTGCCAGCAGCTTTGGACAGGGTTCCTACGAGCAGTACTTC. The genes are TRBV7-2 and TRBJ2-7, with 8 bases that match TRBD1. The CDR3 extends over 14 amino acids. CDR1 and CDR2 from the germline V gene are SGHTA and FQGNSA. V lost 3 bases, J lost 1 base, and 2 bases stayed unmatched.